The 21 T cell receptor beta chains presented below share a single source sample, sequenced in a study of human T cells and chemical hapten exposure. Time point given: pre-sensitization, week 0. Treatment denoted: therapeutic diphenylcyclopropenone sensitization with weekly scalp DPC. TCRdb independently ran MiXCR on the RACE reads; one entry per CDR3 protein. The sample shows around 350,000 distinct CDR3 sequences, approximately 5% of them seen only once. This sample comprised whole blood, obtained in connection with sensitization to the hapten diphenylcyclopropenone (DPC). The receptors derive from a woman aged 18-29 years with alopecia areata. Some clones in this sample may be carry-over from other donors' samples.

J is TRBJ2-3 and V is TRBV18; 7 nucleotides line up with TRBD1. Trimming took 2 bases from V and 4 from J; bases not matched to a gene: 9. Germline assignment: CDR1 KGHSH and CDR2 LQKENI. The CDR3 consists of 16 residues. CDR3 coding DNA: TGTGCCAGCTCACCAAGGACAGGTGGAAAGGCAGATACGCAGTATTTT. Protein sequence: CASSPRTGGKADTQYF.

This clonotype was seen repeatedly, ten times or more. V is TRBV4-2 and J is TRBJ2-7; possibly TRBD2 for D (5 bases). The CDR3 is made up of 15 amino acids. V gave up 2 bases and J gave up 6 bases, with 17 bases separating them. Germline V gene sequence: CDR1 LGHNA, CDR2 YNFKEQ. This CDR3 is CASSQSAMLAGEQYF. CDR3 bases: TGTGCCAGCAGCCAATCGGCGATGCTAGCTGGCGAGCAGTACTTC.

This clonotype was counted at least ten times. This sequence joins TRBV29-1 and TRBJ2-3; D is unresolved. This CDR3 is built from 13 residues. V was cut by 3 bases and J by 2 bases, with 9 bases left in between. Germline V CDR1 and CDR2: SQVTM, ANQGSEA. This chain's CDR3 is CSVEAAYTDTQYF. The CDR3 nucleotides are TGCAGCGTTGAGGCAGCCTACACAGATACGCAGTATTTT.

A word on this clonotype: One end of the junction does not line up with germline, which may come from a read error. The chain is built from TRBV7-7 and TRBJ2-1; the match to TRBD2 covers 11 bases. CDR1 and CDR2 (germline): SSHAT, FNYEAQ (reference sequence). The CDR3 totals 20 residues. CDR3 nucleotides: TGTGCTAGCAGCTTAGCACCTGTCCTTTTAGCGGGGGGGCCGTACAATGAGCAGTTCTTC. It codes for CASSLAPVLLAGGPYNEQFF.

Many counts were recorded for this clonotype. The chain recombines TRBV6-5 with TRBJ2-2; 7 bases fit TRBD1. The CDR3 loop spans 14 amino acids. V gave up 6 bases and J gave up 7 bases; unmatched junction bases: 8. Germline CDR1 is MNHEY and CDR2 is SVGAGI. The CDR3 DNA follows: TGTGCCAGCAGCCGGGACAGTCTCATCGGGGAGCTGTTTTTT. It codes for CASSRDSLIGELFF.

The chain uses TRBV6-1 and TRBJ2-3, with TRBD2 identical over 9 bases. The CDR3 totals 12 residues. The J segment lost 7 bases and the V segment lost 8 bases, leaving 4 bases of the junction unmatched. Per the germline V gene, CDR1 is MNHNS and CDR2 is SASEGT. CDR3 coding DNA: TGTGCCAGCTTAGCGGGGGTAAATACGCAGTATTTT. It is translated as CASLAGVNTQYF.

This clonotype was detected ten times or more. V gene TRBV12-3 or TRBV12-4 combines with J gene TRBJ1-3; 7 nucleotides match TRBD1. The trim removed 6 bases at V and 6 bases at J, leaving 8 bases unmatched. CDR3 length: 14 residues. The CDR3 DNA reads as TGTGCCAGCAGACGACAGGGTCTGGAAAACACCATATATTTT. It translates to CASRRQGLENTIYF.

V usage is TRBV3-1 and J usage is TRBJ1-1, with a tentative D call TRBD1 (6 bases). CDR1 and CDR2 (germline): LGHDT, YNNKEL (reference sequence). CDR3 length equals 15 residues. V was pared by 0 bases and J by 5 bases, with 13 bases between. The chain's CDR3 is CASSQENAGVTEAFF. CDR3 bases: TGTGCCAGCAGCCAAGAGAATGCAGGGGTGACTGAAGCTTTCTTT.

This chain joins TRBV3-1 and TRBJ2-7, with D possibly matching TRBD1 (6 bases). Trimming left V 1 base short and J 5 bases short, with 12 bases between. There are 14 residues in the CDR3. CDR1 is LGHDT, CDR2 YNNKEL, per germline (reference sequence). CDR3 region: CASSQVVGGDEQYF. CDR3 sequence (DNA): TGTGCCAGCAGCCAAGTTGTAGGGGGAGACGAGCAGTACTTC.

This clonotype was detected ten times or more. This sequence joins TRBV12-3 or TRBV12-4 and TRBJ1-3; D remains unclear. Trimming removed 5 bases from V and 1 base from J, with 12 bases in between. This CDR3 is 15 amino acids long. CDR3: CASSPTQYSGNTIYF. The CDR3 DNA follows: TGTGCCAGCAGTCCGACACAGTATTCTGGAAACACCATATATTTT.

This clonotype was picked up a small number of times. CDR3 sequence: CASSPSRGGSEKLFF. The CDR3 bases are TGTGCCAGCTCACCCTCGAGAGGGGGCTCTGAAAAACTGTTTTTT. The rearrangement links TRBV18 to TRBJ1-4, with TRBD1 identical over 7 bases. The CDR3 loop spans 15 amino acids. CDR1 and CDR2 from the germline V gene are KGHSH and LQKENI. V was clipped by 3 bases and J by 7 bases; unmatched bases: 8.

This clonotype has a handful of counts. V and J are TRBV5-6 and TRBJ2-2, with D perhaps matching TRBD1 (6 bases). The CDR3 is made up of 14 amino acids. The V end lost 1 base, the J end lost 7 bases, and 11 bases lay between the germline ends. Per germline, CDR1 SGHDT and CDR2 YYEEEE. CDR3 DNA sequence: TGTGCCAGCAGCTTGCCAGGGGCGGGCGGGGAGCTGTTTTTT. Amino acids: CASSLPGAGGELFF. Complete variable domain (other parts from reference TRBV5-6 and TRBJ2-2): DAGVTQSPTHLIKTRGQQVTLRCSPKSGHDTVSWYQQALGQGPQFIFQYYEEEERQRGNFPDRFSGHQFPNYSSELNVNALLLGDSALYLCASSLPGAGGELFFGEGSRLTVL.

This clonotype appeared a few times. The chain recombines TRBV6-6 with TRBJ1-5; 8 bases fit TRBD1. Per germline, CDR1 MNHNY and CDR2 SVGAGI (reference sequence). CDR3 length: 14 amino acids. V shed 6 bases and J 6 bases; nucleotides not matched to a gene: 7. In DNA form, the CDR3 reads TGTGCCAGCAGAGACAGGGGAGTAAGTCAGCCCCAGCATTTT. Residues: CASRDRGVSQPQHF.

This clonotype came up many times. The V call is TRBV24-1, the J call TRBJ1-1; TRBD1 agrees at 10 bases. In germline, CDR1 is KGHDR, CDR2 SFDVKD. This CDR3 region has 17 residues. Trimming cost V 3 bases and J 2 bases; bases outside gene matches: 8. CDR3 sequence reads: CATSDNRDRGENTEAFF. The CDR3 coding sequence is TGTGCCACCAGTGATAACCGGGACAGGGGAGAAAACACTGAAGCTTTCTTT.

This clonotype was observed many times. The CDR3 DNA reads as TGTGCCATCAGTGAGCCCCAAGAGACCCAGTACTTC. Its translation is CAISEPQETQYF. V gene TRBV10-3 combines with J gene TRBJ2-5; the D is unclear. With 2 bases removed from V and 1 base from J, the gap between germline ends came to 2 bases. This CDR3 has 12 residues. Germline CDR1 ENHRY, CDR2 SYGVKD.

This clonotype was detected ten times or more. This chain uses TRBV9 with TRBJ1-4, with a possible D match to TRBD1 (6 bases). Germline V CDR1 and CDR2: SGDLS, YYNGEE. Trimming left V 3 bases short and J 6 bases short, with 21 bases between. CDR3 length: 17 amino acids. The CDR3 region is CASSARTGSGTYEKLFF. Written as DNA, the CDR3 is TGTGCCAGCAGCGCAAGAACAGGGAGTGGTACATATGAAAAACTGTTTTTT.

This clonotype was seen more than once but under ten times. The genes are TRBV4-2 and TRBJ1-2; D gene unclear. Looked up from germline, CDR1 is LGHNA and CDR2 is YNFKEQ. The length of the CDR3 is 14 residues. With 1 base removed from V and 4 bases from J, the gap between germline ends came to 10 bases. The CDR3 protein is CASSQGLQLYGYTF. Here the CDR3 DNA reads TGTGCCAGCAGCCAAGGGCTACAGCTCTATGGCTACACCTTC.

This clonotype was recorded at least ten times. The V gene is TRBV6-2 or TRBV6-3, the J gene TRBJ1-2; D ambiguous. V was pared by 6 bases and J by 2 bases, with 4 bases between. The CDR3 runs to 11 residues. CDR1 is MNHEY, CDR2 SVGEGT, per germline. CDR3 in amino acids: CASSQNYGYTF. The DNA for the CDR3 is TGTGCCAGCAGCCAAAACTATGGCTACACCTTC.

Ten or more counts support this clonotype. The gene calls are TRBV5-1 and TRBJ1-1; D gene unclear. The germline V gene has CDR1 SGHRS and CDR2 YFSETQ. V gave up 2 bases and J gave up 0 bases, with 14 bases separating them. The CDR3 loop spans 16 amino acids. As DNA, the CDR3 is TGCGCCAGCAGCTTAACGGGCGAAGGATTGAACACTGAAGCTTTCTTT. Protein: CASSLTGEGLNTEAFF. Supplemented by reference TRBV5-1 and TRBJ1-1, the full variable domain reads KAGVTQTPRYLIKTRGQQVTLSCSPISGHRSVSWYQQTPGQGLQFLFEYFSETQRNKGNFPGRFSGRQFSNSRSEMNVSTLELGDSALYLCASSLTGEGLNTEAFFGQGTRLTVV.

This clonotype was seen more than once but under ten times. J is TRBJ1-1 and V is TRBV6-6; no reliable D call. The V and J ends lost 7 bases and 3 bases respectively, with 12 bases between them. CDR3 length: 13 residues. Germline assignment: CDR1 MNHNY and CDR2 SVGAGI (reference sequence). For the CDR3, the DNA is TGTGCCAGCATCGTGGACGGGGACACTGAAGCTTTCTTT. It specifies CASIVDGDTEAFF.

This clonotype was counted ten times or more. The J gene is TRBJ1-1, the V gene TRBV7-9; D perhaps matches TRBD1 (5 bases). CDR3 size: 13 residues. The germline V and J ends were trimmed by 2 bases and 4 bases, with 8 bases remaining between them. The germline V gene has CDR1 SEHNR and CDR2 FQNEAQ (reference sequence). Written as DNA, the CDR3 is TGTGCCAGCAGCTTACGGGGGGTCACTGAAGCTTTCTTT. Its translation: CASSLRGVTEAFF.